Sequencing of this T cell receptor (beta chain) was carried out in a study of T cell responses to AZD1222 COVID-19 vaccine. Worth noting for this clone: Its antigen is currently unknown.

Clones were read by immunoSEQ multiplex PCR, and TCRdb kept only the in-frame ones, dropping some. The sample lists about 110,000 clones, around 94% occurring once. Study results and caveats: Elevations in Spike-specific TCR breadth and depth followed administration of two AZD1222 doses.

This CDR3 has 15 residues. Germline values: CDR1 MNHEY, CDR2 SVGAGI. Trimming removed 0 bases from V and 4 bases from J, with 12 bases in between. The TCR sequence derives from an adult in good health. The chain has TRBV6-5 and TRBJ1-1; the D is unclear. The material was peripheral blood, obtained on day 0 of AZD1222 vaccination. DNA for the CDR3: TGTGCCAGCAGTTACTCGCCAGGAAAAGGCACTGAAGCTTTCTTT. Translation gives CASSYSPGKGTEAFF.